This T cell receptor (beta chain) derives from a study of T cell changes during pregnancy in multiple sclerosis. CDR1 is SGHTA and CDR2 is FQGNSA in the germline V gene. With 4 bases clipped from V and 1 base from J, the junction kept 14 bases outside the gene matches. CDR3 size: 19 residues. Profiled with immunoSEQ multiplex PCR; TCRdb holds only in-frame clones, not every one. Among around 62,000 clones listed, 93% were seen once. The chain carries TRBV7-2 and TRBJ2-4, with TRBD1 matching over 9 bases. This specimen was CD8+ T cells from peripheral blood mononuclear cells, taken in the second trimester of pregnancy. The TCR comes from a female donor with multiple sclerosis, enrolled in a pregnancy study. The chain's CDR3 is CASSSNPAGQGLAKNIQYF. The CDR3 DNA is TGTGCCAGCAGCTCTAATCCTGCAGGACAGGGGTTGGCCAAAAACATTCAGTACTTC.